This T cell receptor beta chain comes out of a study of control samples from healthy donors and cancer patients. Measured with immunoSEQ multiplex PCR; TCRdb has only the in-frame clones, and not every one. The sample holds some 130,000 clones, approximately 89% seen once. In germline, CDR1 is SGHRS, CDR2 YFSETQ. The CDR3 loop spans 14 amino acids. V shed 2 bases and J 4 bases; nucleotides not matched to a gene: 5. The receptor comes from a middle-aged man in good health. The chain joins TRBV5-1 to TRBJ1-1; TRBD1 matches at 7 bases. Sequenced: blood. The CDR3 nucleotides read TGCGCCAGCAGCTTCGCGACAGGGACCACTGAAGCTTTCTTT. Protein: CASSFATGTTEAFF.